The 30 T cell receptor beta chains in this list originate from one sample, sequenced in a study of T cell repertoires in cytomegalovirus infection. TCRdb reanalysed the reads using MiXCR and keeps one entry per CDR3 protein. The sample shows some 100,000 distinct CDR3 sequences, under 25% of them seen only once. Input material: CD8+ T cells from PBMCs. The receptors stem from a human donor in good health (CMV status not recorded). Some clones in this sample may be carry-over from other donors' samples.

This clonotype was counted at least ten times. V gene TRBV7-9 combines with J gene TRBJ2-7, with a possible D match to TRBD1 (6 bases). Trimming removed 3 bases from V and 4 bases from J, with 10 bases in between. Germline V CDR1 and CDR2: SEHNR, FQNEAQ (reference sequence). This CDR3 has 13 amino acids. This chain's CDR3 is CASSFGTPYEQYF. Written as DNA, the CDR3 is TGTGCCAGCAGCTTCGGGACACCTTACGAGCAGTACTTC.

The chain recombines TRBV7-8 with TRBJ1-1; possible D gene TRBD1, 5 bases. The CDR3 is 14 amino acids. Deletions cut 5 bases from V and 11 bases from J, with 21 bases between. Looked up from germline, CDR1 is SGHVS and CDR2 is FQNEAQ. Here the CDR3 DNA reads TGTGCCAGCAGCCTAACCCAGGGAGGGTTGAAGGCTTTCTTT. Residues: CASSLTQGGLKAFF.

In its sample, this clonotype was seen many times. The chain combines TRBV11-1 with TRBJ1-4; the D gene is possibly TRBD1 (5 bases). There are 13 residues in the CDR3. Looked up from germline, CDR1 is SGHAT and CDR2 is FQDESV (reference sequence). Trimming cost V 3 bases and J 7 bases, with 9 bases left between them. The CDR3 is CASSFLGTEKLFF. The CDR3 nucleotides read TGTGCCAGCAGCTTCCTGGGGACTGAAAAACTGTTTTTT.

This chain uses TRBV28 with TRBJ2-7; possible D gene TRBD2, 6 bases. Deletions cut 5 bases from V and 5 bases from J, with 16 bases between. The CDR3 spans 14 residues. CDR1 and CDR2 (germline): MDHEN, SYDVKM. DNA for the CDR3: TGTGCCAGCAGTAGGCGGCCGGGGGTCCACGAGCAGTACTTC. Translation gives CASSRRPGVHEQYF.

In its sample, this clonotype was seen many times. This chain connects TRBV7-2 to TRBJ1-1; D remains ambiguous. Deletions cut 3 bases from V and 7 bases from J, with 6 bases between. The CDR3 consists of 11 residues. CDR1 is SGHTA and CDR2 is FQGNSA in the germline V gene. The CDR3 bases are TGTGCCAGCAGCTTTCTAAGTGAAGCTTTCTTT. Translation: CASSFLSEAFF. The full variable domain, completed using reference TRBV7-2 and TRBJ1-1, is GAGVSQSPSNKVTEKGKDVELRCDPISGHTALYWYRQSLGQGLEFLIYFQGNSAPDKSGLPSDRFSAERTGGSVSTLTIQRTQQEDSAVYLCASSFLSEAFFGQGTRLTVV.

This clonotype was observed a few times. This CDR3 is CSAPDEVQWETQYF. The CDR3 nucleotides read TGCAGTGCTCCCGACGAGGTCCAGTGGGAGACCCAGTACTTC. This chain links TRBV20-1 with TRBJ2-5, with D uncertain. The CDR3 extends over 14 amino acids. Germline V CDR1 and CDR2: DFQATT, SNEGSKA (reference sequence). Trimming shortened V by 5 bases and J by 5 bases, and 18 bases separated the two germline ends.

This clonotype was seen a single time. V gene TRBV20-1 combines with J gene TRBJ1-4; no clear D gene. Germline CDR1 reads DFQATT; CDR2 reads SNEGSKA (reference sequence). V dropped 0 bases and J dropped 0 bases, with 8 bases sitting between them. The CDR3 is made up of 15 amino acids. DNA for the CDR3: TGCAGTGCTAGAGACAGGAGACCAACTAATGAAAAACTGTTTTTT. The encoded protein is CSARDRRPTNEKLFF.

This clonotype has a handful of counts. CDR3 sequence reads: CASSQEAGGVYNEQFF. For the CDR3, the DNA is TGCGCCAGCAGCCAAGAAGCCGGGGGTGTTTACAATGAGCAGTTCTTC. V is TRBV4-3 and J is TRBJ2-1, with a tentative D call TRBD2 (6 bases). Trimming took 0 bases from V and 4 from J, leaving 13 bases between them. CDR3 length equals 16 residues. Germline V lookup: CDR1 LGHNA, CDR2 YSLEER.

This rearrangement joins TRBV25-1 to TRBJ2-7; D is unclear. The germline CDR1 and CDR2 sequences are MGHDK and SYGVNS. This CDR3 has 12 amino acids. With 3 bases removed from V and 2 bases from J, the gap between germline ends came to 5 bases. CDR3 coding DNA: TGTGCCAGCAGTGACAGCCCCTACGAGCAGTACTTC. Amino acids: CASSDSPYEQYF.

This clonotype was counted ten times or more. This sequence joins TRBV7-2 and TRBJ2-7, with 9 bases fitting TRBD1. The V segment lost 1 base and the J segment 4 bases; nucleotides outside the gene matches: 5. Germline V gene data show CDR1 as SGHTA and CDR2 as FQGNSA. The CDR3 is 15 amino acids. CDR3: CASSLVLGQGYEQYF. The CDR3 nucleotides read TGTGCCAGCAGCTTAGTCTTGGGACAGGGTTACGAGCAGTACTTC.

This clonotype came up a few times. The V gene is TRBV12-3 or TRBV12-4, the J gene TRBJ2-3; the match to TRBD2 covers 9 bases. V lost 6 bases, J lost 4 bases, and 8 bases stayed unmatched. The CDR3 loop spans 15 amino acids. The CDR3 region has the DNA TGTGCCAGCAGCCCCGGGACTAGCCCTTCAGATACGCAGTATTTT. It codes for CASSPGTSPSDTQYF.

The chain links TRBV19 to TRBJ2-1, with 9 nucleotides matching TRBD2. Per germline, CDR1 LNHDA and CDR2 SQIVND (reference sequence). The CDR3 sequence is 17 residues long. Germline trimming cut 3 bases from V and 4 bases from J; bases unmatched to any gene: 10. In DNA, the CDR3 is TGTGCCAGTAGTATGGGTCTAGCGGGGATTTCTTACAATGAGCAGTTCTTC. Amino acid sequence: CASSMGLAGISYNEQFF. The complete variable domain, with remaining parts taken from reference TRBV19 and TRBJ2-1, reads DGGITQSPKYLFRKEGQNVTLSCEQNLNHDAMYWYRQDPGQGLRLIYYSQIVNDFQKGDIAEGYSVSREKKESFPLTVTSAQKNPTAFYLCASSMGLAGISYNEQFFGPGTRLTVL.

This clonotype is categorized as medium-sized. The chain has TRBV29-1 and TRBJ1-2; possibly TRBD1 for D (5 bases). This CDR3 region has 14 residues. CDR1 is SQVTM, CDR2 ANQGSEA, per germline. V shed 7 bases and J shed 4 bases, with 19 bases lying between them. The CDR3 here is CSARSGGWSYGYTF. CDR3 DNA: TGCAGCGCCCGGAGCGGGGGATGGAGCTATGGCTACACCTTC.

This clonotype has more than one count but fewer than ten. J is TRBJ2-1 and V is TRBV7-9; 11 positions agree with TRBD2. The CDR3 totals 16 residues. Germline loops: CDR1 SEHNR, CDR2 FQNEAQ (reference sequence). V was clipped by 5 bases and J by 8 bases; unmatched bases: 11. As DNA, the CDR3 is TGTGCCAGCAGCCCGTCCCTAGCGGGAGGTCCCCATGAGCAGTTCTTC. Its protein is CASSPSLAGGPHEQFF.

There are a few counts of this clonotype. In DNA form, the CDR3 reads TGCAGTGCTAATCTGGGGGCGAAAGGCTACACCTTC. This sequence encodes CSANLGAKGYTF. The V and J genes are TRBV20-1 and TRBJ1-2; tentative D call: TRBD1 (6 bases). With 4 bases removed from V and 8 bases from J, the gap between germline ends came to 14 bases. Per the germline V gene, CDR1 is DFQATT and CDR2 is SNEGSKA (reference sequence). The CDR3 runs 12 residues.

The chain carries TRBV7-6 and TRBJ2-7; 11 bases map to TRBD1. With V trimmed by 4 bases and J by 4 bases, 3 bases remained unmatched. The CDR3 is made up of 14 amino acids. Germline CDR1 and CDR2: SGHVS and FNYEAQ. As DNA, the CDR3 is TGTGCCAGCAGCTCTGGACAGGGGGCTTACGAGCAGTACTTC. This encodes CASSSGQGAYEQYF. Full variable domain (remainder filled in from reference TRBV7-6 and TRBJ2-7): GAGVSQSPRYKVTKRGQDVALRCDPISGHVSLYWYRQALGQGPEFLTYFNYEAQQDKSGLPNDRFSAERPEGSISTLTIQRTEQRDSAMYRCASSSGQGAYEQYFGPGTRLTVT.

J is TRBJ2-2 and V is TRBV29-1; 7 bases map to TRBD2. V dropped 4 bases and J dropped 0; count of bases not matched to a gene: 14. The CDR3 spans 18 residues. CDR1 SQVTM and CDR2 ANQGSEA come from the germline V gene. CDR3 sequence: CSVAGGVSSSSNTGELFF. The DNA for the CDR3 is TGCAGCGTTGCTGGGGGGGTATCCTCCTCTTCGAACACCGGGGAGCTGTTTTTT.

This clonotype showed up just a few times. The V call is TRBV7-9, the J call TRBJ2-6; 9 positions agree with TRBD1. The V segment lost 3 bases and the J segment 0 bases; nucleotides outside the gene matches: 18. The CDR3 covers 22 residues. The germline V gene encodes CDR1 SEHNR and CDR2 FQNEAQ (reference sequence). The CDR3 loop reads CASSFITGTGNLSLSGANVLTF. CDR3 nucleotide sequence: TGTGCCAGCAGCTTCATTACCGGGACAGGGAACCTCTCTCTCTCTGGGGCCAACGTCCTGACTTTC.

The chain uses TRBV29-1 and TRBJ1-2; no definite D call. V shed 5 bases and J shed 2 bases, with 6 bases lying between them. The CDR3 length is 11 residues. Germline V gene sequence: CDR1 SQVTM, CDR2 ANQGSEA. CDR3 amino acids: CSVYQNYGYTF. The CDR3 DNA reads TGCAGCGTTTACCAGAACTATGGCTACACCTTC.

The chain carries TRBV5-1 and TRBJ1-2; 10 nucleotides agree with TRBD1. V trimming: 0 bases; J trimming: 6 bases; junction bases outside the gene matches: 5. Germline V gene sequence: CDR1 SGHRS, CDR2 YFSETQ. The CDR3 length is 15 residues. The CDR3 loop is CASSLEGQGVNGYTF. In DNA, the CDR3 is TGCGCCAGCAGCTTGGAAGGACAGGGGGTCAATGGCTACACCTTC.

Only a few counts were recorded for this clonotype. V gene TRBV11-3 combines with J gene TRBJ2-2; no clear D. The germline gives CDR1 SGHNT, CDR2 YENEEA. Trimming took off 3 bases at V and 7 bases at J, with 12 bases between the two ends. This CDR3 contains 14 residues. The chain's CDR3 is CASSFTGSGGELFF. CDR3 nucleotide sequence: TGTGCCAGCAGCTTCACTGGATCTGGCGGGGAGCTGTTTTTT. Full variable domain (outside the CDR3, taken from reference TRBV11-3 and TRBJ2-2): EAGVVQSPRYKIIEKKQPVAFWCNPISGHNTLYWYLQNLGQGPELLIRYENEEAVDDSQLPKDRFSAERLKGVDSTLKIQPAELGDSAVYLCASSFTGSGGELFFGEGSRLTVL.

This clonotype was counted a few times. The chain combines TRBV25-1 with TRBJ2-3; 7 positions agree with TRBD2. In germline, CDR1 is MGHDK, CDR2 SYGVNS. The J segment lost 3 bases and the V segment lost 5 bases, leaving 5 bases of the junction unmatched. This CDR3 region has 14 residues. CDR3 loop: CASSLRGSTDTQYF. CDR3 coding DNA: TGTGCCAGCAGTCTGCGGGGGTCGACAGATACGCAGTATTTT.

The V call is TRBV13, the J call TRBJ2-7; D is possibly TRBD1 (6 bases). Trimming removed 4 bases at V and 2 bases at J, with 12 bases between. In germline, CDR1 is PRHDT, CDR2 FYEKMQ (reference sequence). The CDR3 is 14 amino acids. CDR3 DNA sequence: TGTGCCAGCAGCTCTCCAGGGGCCCCCTACGAGCAGTACTTC. It translates to CASSSPGAPYEQYF.

CDR3 amino acids: CASSFLGVGQPQHF. CDR3 in DNA: TGTGCCAGCAGTTTTTTGGGCGTTGGACAGCCCCAGCATTTT. The V gene is TRBV12-3 or TRBV12-4, the J gene TRBJ1-5, with no clear D. Between the trimmed V and J ends, which lost 3 bases and 7 bases, there was a span of 13 bases. This CDR3 comprises 14 residues.

This chain uses TRBV12-3 or TRBV12-4 with TRBJ1-3; D remains ambiguous. The germline V and J ends were trimmed by 3 bases and 8 bases, with 11 bases remaining between them. The CDR3 is made up of 13 amino acids. The CDR3 DNA reads as TGTGCCAGCAGTTTGATCCGGGGAGACACCATATATTTT. This translates into CASSLIRGDTIYF.

This clonotype has at least ten counts. CDR3 amino acids: CASSPNPGLAADTQYF. The CDR3 nucleotides are TGTGCCAGCAGCCCCAACCCGGGACTAGCGGCAGATACGCAGTATTTT. The J gene is TRBJ2-3, the V gene TRBV7-2; 11 bases fit TRBD2. CDR1 is SGHTA and CDR2 is FQGNSA in the germline V gene. Unmatched junction bases numbered 8, after V lost 5 bases and J lost 4 bases. The CDR3 covers 16 residues.

CDR3 sequence reads: CASSLVAGGLGEQYF. CDR3 DNA: TGTGCCAGCAGTTTAGTTGCAGGTGGTTTGGGCGAGCAGTACTTC. This chain connects TRBV27 to TRBJ2-7; D call uncertain. Trimming removed 2 bases at V and 6 bases at J, with 17 bases between. Per the germline V gene, CDR1 is MNHEY and CDR2 is SMNVEV (reference sequence). The CDR3 runs to 15 residues.

On this clonotype: This clone may be a read error of a much larger clone one base away. The chain employs TRBV7-2 and TRBJ2-2, with 7 bases fitting TRBD2. The CDR3 runs 13 residues. The germline V gene has CDR1 SGHTA and CDR2 FQGNSA. The CDR3 protein is CASSFGGTGELYF. CDR3 coding DNA: TGTGCCAGCAGCTTCGGGGGGACCGGGGAGCTGTATTTT.

The chain links TRBV27 to TRBJ1-5; D not certain. Trimming stripped 2 bases from V and 3 bases from J, with 8 bases between. Germline CDR1 is MNHEY and CDR2 is SMNVEV (reference sequence). The CDR3 length is 14 residues. CDR3 residues: CASSLVPFNQPQHF. In DNA, the CDR3 is TGTGCCAGCAGTTTAGTTCCATTCAATCAGCCCCAGCATTTT.

This clonotype was counted between two and nine times. This rearrangement joins TRBV29-1 to TRBJ2-7, with D perhaps matching TRBD1 (5 bases). This CDR3 spans 13 amino acids. Germline-derived CDR1 and CDR2 are SQVTM and ANQGSEA. V lost 6 bases and J 2 bases, leaving 14 bases between the germline ends. CDR3 residues: CSVTDSYTYEQYF. CDR3 nucleotides: TGCAGCGTGACAGACTCTTACACCTACGAGCAGTACTTC.